A single sample is the source of the 10 T cell receptor beta chains below, sequenced in a study of blood T cells in healthy people across ages. The authors ran a second PCR of 7 to 11 cycles using a sample-barcoded 5' primer and a J-beta primer mix. Using its own MiXCR run on the 5' RACE reads, TCRdb lists one record per CDR3 protein. This sample has about 290,000 distinct CDR3 sequences, with 25% to 30% found just once. The sequenced material came from blood. The receptors shown here come from an older woman in good health.

The chain carries TRBV10-3 and TRBJ2-1; D perhaps matches TRBD2 (6 bases). With 6 bases removed from V and 5 bases from J, the gap between germline ends came to 20 bases. The CDR3 sequence is 16 residues long. CDR1 and CDR2 (germline): ENHRY, SYGVKD. CDR3 DNA: TGTGCCATCAGGGGGTGGAGCGCCGGGGGAAACAATGAGCAGTTCTTC. It is translated as CAIRGWSAGGNNEQFF.

This clonotype was found many times. The chain joins TRBV3-1 to TRBJ1-2; D call uncertain. In germline, CDR1 is LGHDT, CDR2 YNNKEL (reference sequence). CDR3 length equals 15 residues. Trimming left V 0 bases short and J 6 bases short, with 14 bases between. CDR3 nucleotides: TGTGCCAGCAGCCAAGATCAGGAGTGGACGGATGGCTACACCTTC. It yields the protein CASSQDQEWTDGYTF.

This clonotype has only a few counts. The rearrangement uses TRBV20-1 and TRBJ2-7; TRBD2 might be the D (6 bases). Germline CDR1 reads DFQATT; CDR2 reads SNEGSKA (reference sequence). The CDR3 contains 14 residues. The V gene lost 6 bases and the J gene lost 2 bases, with 17 bases spanning the gap. The DNA of the CDR3 is TGCAGTGCCCTGGTCGCCGCGGGAACCTACGAGCAGTACTTC. This encodes CSALVAAGTYEQYF.

The V call is TRBV14, the J call TRBJ2-1; D not resolved. This CDR3 has 15 residues. Germline CDR1 SGHDN, CDR2 FVKESK. Trimming shortened V by 0 bases and J by 12 bases, and 18 bases separated the two germline ends. CDR3 nucleotides: TGTGCCAGCAGCCAAGATATTGGCTCCCGGATTGGGCAGTTCTTC. It specifies CASSQDIGSRIGQFF.

This clonotype was counted between two and nine times. This chain connects TRBV3-1 to TRBJ1-1; possibly TRBD1 for D (6 bases). The CDR3 runs 13 residues. V shed 3 bases and J shed 10 bases, with 15 bases lying between them. The germline CDR1 and CDR2 sequences are LGHDT and YNNKEL (reference sequence). The CDR3 loop reads CASSQSYREAAFF. CDR3 DNA: TGTGCCAGCAGCCAGTCTTACAGGGAGGCAGCTTTCTTT.

The CDR3 DNA reads as TGTGCCAGCAGGGACTGGGGGACCCAGTACTTC. It is translated as CASRDWGTQYF. This chain links TRBV25-1 with TRBJ2-5, with D perhaps TRBD2 (5 bases). The CDR3 totals 11 residues. The germline CDR1 and CDR2 sequences are MGHDK and SYGVNS. V was shortened by 6 bases and J by 7 bases, with 9 bases between the two germline ends.

The chain uses TRBV6-1 and TRBJ2-5, with TRBD1 identical over 9 bases. Near its end, the DNA agrees better with TRBJ2-7, so the J call may be wrong. Germline V gene lookup returns CDR1 MNHNS and CDR2 SASEGT. The CDR3 consists of 16 residues. DNA for the CDR3: TGTGCCAGCAGCGACAGGGCCCGGGACAGGGTTAACGAGCAGTACTTC. As protein: CASSDRARDRVNEQYF.

The chain is built from TRBV6-6 and TRBJ2-7; no clear D gene. Trimming left V 6 bases short and J 2 bases short, with 14 bases between. Germline CDR1 is MNHNY and CDR2 is SVGAGI (reference sequence). The CDR3 is 14 residues long. DNA for the CDR3: TGTGCCAGCAGCTTACCTGCACGGGCCTACGAGCAGTACTTC. It is translated as CASSLPARAYEQYF.

This clonotype was counted between two and nine times. The rearrangement links TRBV29-1 to TRBJ2-7, with D uncertain. The V end lost 7 bases, the J end lost 6 bases, and 22 bases lay between the germline ends. Per germline, CDR1 SQVTM and CDR2 ANQGSEA. This CDR3 comprises 14 residues. The DNA for the CDR3 is TGCAGCGCCCGACTGAGCAGCGAAGGCTTCGAGCAGTACTTC. Translation: CSARLSSEGFEQYF.

The rearrangement uses TRBV29-1 and TRBJ1-2; D is perhaps TRBD1 (6 bases). V was cut by 5 bases and J by 2 bases, with 15 bases left in between. This CDR3 has 14 residues. CDR1 is SQVTM and CDR2 is ANQGSEA in the germline V gene. This chain's CDR3 is CSVKGHLTNYGYTF. The CDR3 coding sequence is TGCAGCGTTAAGGGACATCTGACCAACTATGGCTACACCTTC.